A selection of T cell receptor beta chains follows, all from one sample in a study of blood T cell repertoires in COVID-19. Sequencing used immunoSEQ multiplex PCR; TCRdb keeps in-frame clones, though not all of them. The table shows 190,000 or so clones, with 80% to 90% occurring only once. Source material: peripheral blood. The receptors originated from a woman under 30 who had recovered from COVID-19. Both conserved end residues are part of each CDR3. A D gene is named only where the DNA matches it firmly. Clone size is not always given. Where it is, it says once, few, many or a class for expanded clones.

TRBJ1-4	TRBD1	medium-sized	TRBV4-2	TGTGCCAGCAGCCAAGAACCCGGGACAGGGGTCGAAAAACTGTTTTTT	CASSQEPGTGVEKLFF
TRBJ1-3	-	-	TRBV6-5	TGTGCCAGCACTATAGGTCGAGGCCACACCATATATTTT	CASTIGRGHTIYF
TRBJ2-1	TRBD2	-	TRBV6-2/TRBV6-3	TGTGCCAGCAGTTACTCGAAAATGGCGGGGGGGCGACCTTCATACAATGAGCAGTTCTTC	CASSYSKMAGGRPSYNEQFF
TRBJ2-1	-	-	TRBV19	TGTGCCAGTAGTACAGGGGTGGGTGAGCAGTTCTTC	CASSTGVGEQFF
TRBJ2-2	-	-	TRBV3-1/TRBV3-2	TGTGCCAGCAGCCCTGTCGGGAGTGGCACCGGGGAGCTGTTTTTT	CASSPVGSGTGELFF
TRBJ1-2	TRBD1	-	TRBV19	TGTGCCAGTAGTATTCCCCCTGGGACAGGCCCATATGGCTACACCTTC	CASSIPPGTGPYGYTF
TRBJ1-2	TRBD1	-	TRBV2	TGTGCCAGCACCTCGACAGGGGGCGGTGGCTACACCTTC	CASTSTGGGGYTF
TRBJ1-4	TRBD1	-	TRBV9	TGTGCCAGCAGCGCCCAACAGGGGGCAAAACTGTTTTTT	CASSAQQGAKLFF
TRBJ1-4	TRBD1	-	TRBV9	TGTGCCAGCAGCAGATTGGGACAGGTGGCTAATGAAAAACTGTTTTTT	CASSRLGQVANEKLFF
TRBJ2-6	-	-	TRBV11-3	TGTGCCAGCAGCTCAGGGGCAGGGGCTGGGGCCAACGTCCTGACTTTC	CASSSGAGAGANVLTF
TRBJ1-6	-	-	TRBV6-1	TGTGCCAGCAGTGAAGCGCTCGTGAGGGAGGGAAGGCCAATTTTCTCCTATAATTCACCCCTCCACTTT	CASSEALVREGRPIFSYNSPLHF
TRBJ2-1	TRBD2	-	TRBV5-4	TGTGCCAGCAGCACCCCTCCTGGGCTAGCGGGCGATGAGCAGTTCTTC	CASSTPPGLAGDEQFF
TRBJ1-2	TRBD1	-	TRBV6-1	TGTGCCAGCAGTGAAGGAACAGGGGGCGGGTATGGCTACACCTTC	CASSEGTGGGYGYTF
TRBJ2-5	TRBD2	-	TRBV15	TGTGCCACCAGCAGAGATCGGGGGGGGTCGGAGACCCAGTACTTC	CATSRDRGGSETQYF
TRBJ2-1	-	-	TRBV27	TGTGCCAGCAGCCTATACAATGAGCAGTTCTTC	CASSLYNEQFF
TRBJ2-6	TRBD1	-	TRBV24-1	TGTGCCACCAGGCCGACAGGGGCTGGGGCCAACGTCCTGACTTTC	CATRPTGAGANVLTF
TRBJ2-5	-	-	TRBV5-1	TGCGCCAGCAGCTTGGTTGTTCAGGGGTCAACGGAGACCCAGTACTTC	CASSLVVQGSTETQYF
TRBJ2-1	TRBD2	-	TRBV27	TGTGCCAGCAGTTCCCTTAGCGGGGGGGTACATGAGCAGTTCTTC	CASSSLSGGVHEQFF
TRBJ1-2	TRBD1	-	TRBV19	TGTGCCAGTAGTGCGACAGGGGCATTCCCCAACTATGGCTACACCTTC	CASSATGAFPNYGYTF
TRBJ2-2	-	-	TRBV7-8	TGTGCCAGCAGCTTAGATGGCCAGACGAACACCGGGGAGCTGTTTTTT	CASSLDGQTNTGELFF
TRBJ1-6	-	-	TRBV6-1	TGTGCCAGCAGTGAAAGCGGAAGCCCCAATTCACCCCTCCACTTT	CASSESGSPNSPLHF
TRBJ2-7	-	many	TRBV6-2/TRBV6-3	TGTGCCAGCAGTACGGGGGTGACCTACGAGCAGTACTTC	CASSTGVTYEQYF
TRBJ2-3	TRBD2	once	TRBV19	TGTGCCAGTAGTACCCGTACGTGGGCTAGCGGAATCCATAGCACAGATACGCAGTATTTT	CASSTRTWASGIHSTDTQYF
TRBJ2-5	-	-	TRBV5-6	TGTGCCAGCAGCCTCAGAGGTAAAGAGACCCAGTACTTC	CASSLRGKETQYF
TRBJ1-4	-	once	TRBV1	TGCACCAGCAGCCAAAGGTTAGGGGATTTTGAAAAACTGTTTTTT	CTSSQRLGDFEKLFF
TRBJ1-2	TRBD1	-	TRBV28	TGTGCCAGCAGTTTAATACAGGGGGAGGTCTATGGCTACACCTTC	CASSLIQGEVYGYTF
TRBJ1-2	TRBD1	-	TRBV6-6	TGTGCCAGCAGTCGATCCGGGACAGCTAACTATGGCTACACCTTC	CASSRSGTANYGYTF
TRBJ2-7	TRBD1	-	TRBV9	TGTGCCAGCAGCGTAGGGGAGGACAGGGCGTACGAGCAGTACTTC	CASSVGEDRAYEQYF
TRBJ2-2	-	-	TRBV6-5	TGTGCCAGCAGAGACGGGACAAGGAACACCGGGGAGCTGTTTTTT	CASRDGTRNTGELFF
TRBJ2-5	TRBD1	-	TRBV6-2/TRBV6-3	TGTGCCAGCAGTCCGTTCCGACAGGGTGTAGGAGAGACCCAGTACTTC	CASSPFRQGVGETQYF
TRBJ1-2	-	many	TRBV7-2	TGTGCCAGCAGCTCCGATTATAGTGGCTACACCTTC	CASSSDYSGYTF
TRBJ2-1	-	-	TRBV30	TGTGCCTGGAGTGTTCGTGTCGGGAGAGGGAATGAGCAGTTCTTC	CAWSVRVGRGNEQFF
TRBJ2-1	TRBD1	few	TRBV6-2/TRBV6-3	TGTGCCAGCAGTTACTCGTACAGGGGGCCTGATGAGCAGTTCTTC	CASSYSYRGPDEQFF
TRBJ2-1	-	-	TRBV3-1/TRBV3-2	TGTGCCAGCAGCCAATTGTTAGGGAGTTACAATGAGCAGTTCTTC	CASSQLLGSYNEQFF
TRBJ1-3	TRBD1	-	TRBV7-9	TGTGCCAGCAGCCTAACAGGGGCTGGAAACACCATATATTTT	CASSLTGAGNTIYF
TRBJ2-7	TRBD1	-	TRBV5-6	TGTGCCAGCAGCCACGAAGGGGGCCGGTGGGAGCAGTACTTC	CASSHEGGRWEQYF